One sample yielded the 16 T cell receptor beta chains listed below, sequenced in a study of T cell repertoires in cytomegalovirus infection. TCRdb called the reads again in MiXCR, with one record for every CDR3 protein. The sample includes about 770,000 distinct CDR3 sequences, almost 30% of them seen just once. No antigens are known for them. The sequenced sample was cultured CD8+ T cells from PBMCs, obtained from culture after CMV antigen stimulation. These receptors came from a human donor in good health (CMV status not recorded). Some clones in this sample may be carry-over from other donors' samples.

In this sample, this clonotype turned up many times. The genes are TRBV7-2 and TRBJ1-5; D remains ambiguous. The V gene lost 4 bases and the J gene lost 0 bases, with 19 bases spanning the gap. CDR3 size: 18 residues. CDR1 SGHTA and CDR2 FQGNSA come from the germline V gene. CDR3 sequence: CASSWALLGRNSNQPQHF. CDR3 DNA sequence: TGTGCCAGCAGCTGGGCCCTTTTAGGGAGGAATAGCAATCAGCCCCAGCATTTT.

The chain has TRBV27 and TRBJ2-7; no firm D call. V shed 7 bases and J shed 0 bases, with 7 bases lying between them. Germline CDR1 and CDR2: MNHEY and SMNVEV (reference sequence). CDR3 size: 12 residues. The CDR3 reads CASTDNSYEQYF. CDR3 nucleotides: TGTGCCAGCACCGACAACTCCTACGAGCAGTACTTC.

This clonotype came up a few times. V is TRBV7-9 and J is TRBJ1-1, with D hard to call. V lost 5 bases, J lost 1 base, and 17 bases lay in between. The germline V gene encodes CDR1 SEHNR and CDR2 FQNEAQ (reference sequence). This CDR3 has 16 residues. CDR3 nucleotide sequence: TGTGCCAGCAGCCATCTTTTGGGGAAACAGAACACTGAAGCTTTCTTT. Translation: CASSHLLGKQNTEAFF.

V and J are TRBV27 and TRBJ2-7, with no clear D. The CDR3 length is 13 residues. CDR1 is MNHEY and CDR2 is SMNVEV in the germline V gene (reference sequence). The ends were cut back, 5 bases at V and 8 bases at J, with 16 bases in the middle. CDR3 in DNA: TGTGCCAGCAGTCAAGGACGGGCTAGGAAGCAGTACTTC. It is translated as CASSQGRARKQYF.

This clonotype showed up many times. The CDR3 sequence is CASSLGTETSYEQYV. CDR3 DNA sequence: TGTGCCAGCAGTTTGGGCACCGAAACCTCCTACGAGCAGTACGTC. V gene TRBV12-3 or TRBV12-4 combines with J gene TRBJ2-7, with no clear D. CDR3 length: 15 amino acids. The V end lost 3 bases, the J end lost 0 bases, and 12 bases lay between the germline ends.

J is TRBJ1-2 and V is TRBV19, with TRBD1 matching 7 bases. CDR1 and CDR2 (germline): LNHDA, SQIVND (reference sequence). V trimming: 0 bases; J trimming: 7 bases; junction bases outside the gene matches: 23. The CDR3 loop spans 20 amino acids. CDR3: CASSIDVRGTVDWVLSGYTF. In DNA form, the CDR3 reads TGTGCCAGTAGTATAGACGTTCGTGGGACAGTGGATTGGGTTCTTTCTGGCTACACCTTC.

Worth noting for this clonotype: One base away lies a much larger clone, so this may be a sequencing read error. The J gene is TRBJ1-2, the V gene TRBV2; D gene uncertain. The CDR3 spans 11 residues. Germline-derived CDR1 and CDR2 are SNHLY and FYNNEI. Trimming pared 10 bases from V and 4 bases from J, leaving 10 bases between. CDR3 sequence: CAISGIYGYTF. In nucleotides, the CDR3 is TGTGCCATCTCAGGAATCTATGGCTACACCTTC.

The V and J genes are TRBV29-1 and TRBJ1-2; TRBD1 matches at 8 bases. The CDR3 is 11 residues long. Germline V gene data show CDR1 as SQVTM and CDR2 as ANQGSEA. J lost 8 bases, V lost 3 bases, and 2 bases had no gene match. The CDR3 sequence is CSVEDRAGYTF. The DNA of the CDR3 is TGCAGCGTTGAGGACAGGGCGGGCTACACCTTC.

The chain couples TRBV5-6 to TRBJ2-1, with D perhaps TRBD1 (5 bases). Germline V CDR1 and CDR2: SGHDT, YYEEEE. This CDR3 is 14 amino acids long. The V end lost 4 bases, the J end lost 0 bases, and 8 bases lay between the germline ends. CDR3 in amino acids: CASSTDSSYNEQFF. CDR3 in DNA: TGTGCCAGCAGCACCGACAGCTCCTACAATGAGCAGTTCTTC.

This chain connects TRBV6-5 to TRBJ2-1; D is unclear. V shed 2 bases and J shed 0 bases, with 11 bases lying between them. The CDR3 is made up of 16 amino acids. Per the germline V gene, CDR1 is MNHEY and CDR2 is SVGAGI. The CDR3 DNA reads TGTGCCAGCAGTTACGGAACAGCTAGCTCCTACAATGAGCAGTTCTTC. Residues: CASSYGTASSYNEQFF.

This clonotype has only a few counts. This chain uses TRBV2 with TRBJ2-2, with a tentative D call TRBD2 (7 bases). Germline values: CDR1 SNHLY, CDR2 FYNNEI. CDR3 size: 17 residues. The germline V and J ends were trimmed by 1 base and 2 bases, with 14 bases remaining between them. This chain's CDR3 is CASSEVSGTLNTGELFF. For the CDR3, the DNA is TGTGCCAGCAGTGAAGTGAGCGGGACACTAAACACCGGGGAGCTGTTTTTT.

The genes are TRBV7-9 and TRBJ1-5; D ambiguous. The CDR3 loop spans 15 amino acids. Trimming shortened V by 5 bases and J by 1 base, and 12 bases separated the two germline ends. Germline V lookup: CDR1 SEHNR, CDR2 FQNEAQ (reference sequence). CDR3 DNA sequence: TGTGCCAGCAGCCAAGAAGGAGGGAGCAATCAGCCCCAGCATTTT. Translated, it gives CASSQEGGSNQPQHF.

This clonotype was recorded a few times. The rearrangement links TRBV2 to TRBJ1-2, with 7 bases lining up with TRBD1. Germline CDR1 is SNHLY and CDR2 is FYNNEI. The CDR3 runs 14 residues. J was trimmed by 6 bases and V by 10 bases; bases with no gene match: 14. CDR3 loop: CAIGLTGSVDGYTF. In DNA form, the CDR3 reads TGTGCCATCGGATTGACAGGGTCCGTTGATGGCTACACCTTC.

The V and J genes are TRBV29-1 and TRBJ1-1; 7 positions agree with TRBD1. The CDR3 totals 13 residues. The trim removed 6 bases at V and 2 bases at J, leaving 6 bases unmatched. Germline V CDR1 and CDR2: SQVTM, ANQGSEA. The CDR3 spells CSVLDRVNTEAFF. CDR3 nucleotides: TGCAGCGTCCTTGACAGGGTAAACACTGAAGCTTTCTTT.

This clonotype appeared a few times. The rearrangement links TRBV6-6 to TRBJ1-4; D is unclear. The CDR3 extends over 15 amino acids. Germline CDR1 reads MNHNY; CDR2 reads SVGAGI (reference sequence). V shed 4 bases and J shed 8 bases, with 17 bases lying between them. CDR3 amino acids: CASSSPWGAKEKLFF. Written as DNA, the CDR3 is TGTGCCAGCAGTTCACCCTGGGGAGCCAAGGAAAAACTGTTTTTT.

This clonotype was counted ten times or more. V and J are TRBV7-2 and TRBJ2-1; either TRBD1 or TRBD2 may fit D (5 bases each). Germline lookup yields CDR1 SGHTA and CDR2 FQGNSA. The CDR3 contains 16 residues. Trimming removed 5 bases from V and 3 bases from J, with 17 bases in between. The CDR3: CASSKTGTANYNEQFF. CDR3 nucleotide sequence: TGTGCCAGCAGCAAAACCGGGACGGCTAACTACAATGAGCAGTTCTTC.